Each of the 17 T cell receptor beta chains below was sequenced from the same sample in a study of T cells in Graves' hyperthyroidism and ophthalmopathy. Amplification targeted TCR beta CDR3 regions from RNA transcripts. A first-round RT-PCR of the TCR CDR3 used the HTBI primer set. TCRdb re-called the multiplex PCR reads through MiXCR, storing one row per CDR3 protein. The sample shows hundreds of thousands of distinct CDR3 sequences, nearly 45% of them seen only once. Sequencing was carried out using peripheral blood or thyroid tissue (not recorded which). All receptors come from an adult man with Graves' disease, either hyperthyroidism or ophthalmopathy (not recorded which).

DNA for the CDR3: TGTGCCAGCAGTTTCCGGGGGACAGGTCGAGAAAAACTGTTTTTT. The encoded protein is CASSFRGTGREKLFF. The rearrangement joins TRBV2 to TRBJ1-4, with TRBD1 matching 8 bases. Germline CDR1 and CDR2: SNHLY and FYNNEI. Trimming took 5 bases from V and 8 from J; bases not matched to a gene: 10. This CDR3 spans 15 amino acids.

The rearrangement joins TRBV29-1 to TRBJ1-4; no clear D gene. Germline V lookup: CDR1 SQVTM, CDR2 ANQGSEA. Trimming stripped 3 bases from V and 8 bases from J, with 13 bases between. The CDR3 length is 13 residues. This CDR3 is CSVESGSSEKLFF. Written as DNA, the CDR3 is TGCAGCGTTGAGTCGGGGAGCAGCGAAAAACTGTTTTTT.

This clonotype was found a few times. This sequence joins TRBV5-8 and TRBJ1-1, with TRBD1 as a possible D gene (5 bases). The germline V gene encodes CDR1 SGHTS and CDR2 YDEGEE. V lost 0 bases to trimming and J lost 4 bases, with 13 bases between them. The CDR3 runs 15 residues. The CDR3 loop is CASSLGEWGSTEAFF. As DNA, the CDR3 is TGTGCCAGCAGCTTGGGGGAGTGGGGGTCCACTGAAGCTTTCTTT.

Ten or more counts support this clonotype. V is TRBV9 and J is TRBJ1-3; 7 bases match TRBD1. Germline-derived CDR1 and CDR2 are SGDLS and YYNGEE. CDR3 length: 14 residues. J was trimmed by 2 bases and V by 3 bases; bases with no gene match: 2. The chain's CDR3 is CASSGTGAGNTIYF. The CDR3 coding sequence is TGTGCCAGCAGCGGGACAGGAGCTGGAAACACCATATATTTT.

This clonotype was counted ten times or more. This chain joins TRBV29-1 and TRBJ1-2, with D perhaps matching TRBD1 (5 bases). The CDR3 totals 13 residues. Per the germline V gene, CDR1 is SQVTM and CDR2 is ANQGSEA. V gave up 5 bases and J gave up 5 bases, with 15 bases separating them. The CDR3 sequence: CSVLLGAGYGYTF. The DNA of the CDR3 is TGCAGCGTTCTCCTCGGGGCCGGGTATGGCTACACCTTC.

The table lists this clonotype with many counts. One end of the junction is discordant with germline, which a read error may explain. The chain has TRBV5-1 and TRBJ2-7, with D hard to call. This CDR3 comprises 12 residues. CDR1 and CDR2 from the germline V gene are SGHRS and YFSETQ. Written as DNA, the CDR3 is TGTGCCAGCAGCCTGGACGCCTACGAGCAGTACTTC. This sequence encodes CASSLDAYEQYF.

This clonotype was observed many times. V and J are TRBV19 and TRBJ1-5; 7 positions match TRBD1. Germline V gives CDR1 LNHDA, CDR2 SQIVND (reference sequence). There are 14 residues in the CDR3. V lost 8 bases and J lost 3; bases outside the gene matches: 7. CDR3 sequence reads: CASLFTGDNQPQHF. The CDR3 nucleotides read TGTGCCAGTTTGTTCACAGGGGACAATCAGCCCCAGCATTTT.

The V call is TRBV20-1, the J call TRBJ2-5, with D perhaps TRBD1 or TRBD2 (5 bases each). The length of the CDR3 is 14 residues. Deletions cut 0 bases from V and 2 bases from J, with 10 bases between. The germline V gene has CDR1 DFQATT and CDR2 SNEGSKA (reference sequence). The CDR3 DNA follows: TGCAGTGCTAGAGATTGGGGGAAACAAGAGACCCAGTACTTC. This gives the protein CSARDWGKQETQYF.

The table lists this clonotype with many counts. V usage is TRBV20-1 and J usage is TRBJ2-5; 8 bases are a match to TRBD2. The CDR3 consists of 16 residues. V shed 3 bases and J 5 bases; nucleotides not matched to a gene: 14. The germline V gene has CDR1 DFQATT and CDR2 SNEGSKA (reference sequence). Written as DNA, the CDR3 is TGCAGTGCTAGCCTAGCGGGCGGACCCGGTCTTGAGACCCAGTACTTC. It codes for CSASLAGGPGLETQYF.

The chain combines TRBV18 with TRBJ1-1; tentative D call: TRBD1 (5 bases). Trimming removed 2 bases from V and 4 bases from J, with 11 bases in between. The germline CDR1 and CDR2 sequences are KGHSH and LQKENI. The CDR3 length is 14 residues. The CDR3 DNA reads TGTGCCAGCTCACCAGGGGACGTCCGCACTGAAGCTTTCTTT. This encodes CASSPGDVRTEAFF.

The gene calls are TRBV29-1 and TRBJ1-3; D remains unclear. V was trimmed by 2 bases and J by 8 bases, leaving 19 bases between them. CDR1 SQVTM and CDR2 ANQGSEA come from the germline V gene. CDR3 size: 15 residues. CDR3 sequence reads: CSVEPGVAREDTIYF. The DNA of the CDR3 is TGCAGCGTTGAACCCGGGGTGGCACGAGAAGACACCATATATTTT.

V is TRBV2 and J is TRBJ2-3; no clear D. The V gene's germline CDR1 is SNHLY and CDR2 FYNNEI. Trimming took 7 bases from V and 0 from J, leaving 11 bases between them. This CDR3 has 14 amino acids. The CDR3, as DNA: TGTGCCAGCATTCACGACATCAGCACAGATACGCAGTATTTT. It is translated as CASIHDISTDTQYF.

The chain uses TRBV25-1 and TRBJ1-4; D unresolved. The CDR3 spans 13 residues. V shed 6 bases and J shed 7 bases, with 12 bases lying between them. The germline V gene encodes CDR1 MGHDK and CDR2 SYGVNS. The CDR3 bases are TGTGCCAGCAGCTTTTTAGGGAGTGAAAAACTGTTTTTT. It specifies CASSFLGSEKLFF. Together with reference TRBV25-1 and TRBJ1-4, the CDR3 gives the full variable domain: EADIYQTPRYLVIGTGKKITLECSQTMGHDKMYWYQQDPGMELHLIHYSYGVNSTEKGDLSSESTVSRIRTEHFPLTLESARPSHTSQYLCASSFLGSEKLFFGSGTQLSVL.

The J gene is TRBJ1-2, the V gene TRBV24-1; D may be TRBD1 (5 bases). V was pared by 11 bases and J by 7 bases, with 25 bases between. Per germline, CDR1 KGHDR and CDR2 SFDVKD. The CDR3 length is 15 residues. CDR3 DNA sequence: TGTGCCAGCAGCTTATCCCGGGGCGGGCTTGGTGGCTACACCTTC. It specifies CASSLSRGGLGGYTF.

This chain joins TRBV7-9 and TRBJ2-7; TRBD1 matches 8 bases. CDR1 and CDR2 from the germline V gene are SEHNR and FQNEAQ (reference sequence). This CDR3 region has 15 residues. V lost 7 bases and J lost 3; bases outside the gene matches: 11. This CDR3 reads CASTGNRGSLYEQYF. CDR3 DNA: TGTGCCAGCACTGGTAACAGGGGGTCCCTCTACGAGCAGTACTTC.

The rearrangement joins TRBV7-3 to TRBJ1-5; the D gene is possibly TRBD1 (5 bases). The CDR3 loop spans 15 amino acids. Trimming left V 3 bases short and J 6 bases short, with 15 bases between. CDR1 and CDR2 (germline): SGHTA, FQGTGA. The CDR3 loop is CASSLLGAGSQPQHF. The CDR3 DNA is TGTGCCAGCAGCTTGTTAGGGGCCGGTAGTCAGCCCCAGCATTTT. The whole variable domain, remainder taken from reference TRBV7-3 and TRBJ1-5, is GAGVSQTPSNKVTEKGKYVELRCDPISGHTALYWYRQSLGQGPEFLIYFQGTGAADDSGLPNDRFFAVRPEGSVSTLKIQRTERGDSAVYLCASSLLGAGSQPQHFGDGTRLSIL.

A word on this clonotype: A much larger clone differs from this one at a single base, so this may be a read error. The chain is built from TRBV7-9 and TRBJ1-4, with D possibly matching TRBD1 (5 bases). Germline V gives CDR1 SEHNR, CDR2 FQNEAQ (reference sequence). The V and J ends lost 6 bases and 6 bases respectively, with 14 bases between them. CDR3 length equals 14 residues. The CDR3, as DNA: TGTGCCAGCAGTGCTTCAGGGATGGATGAAAAACTGTTTTTT. This encodes CASSASGMDEKLFF.